The 31 T cell receptor beta chains below were found in one sample sequenced in a study of T cell repertoires in cytomegalovirus infection. Each CDR3 protein gets one entry after TCRdb re-called the reads with MiXCR. The repertoire holds around 120,000 distinct CDR3 sequences, with approximately 24% as singletons. Which antigens these TCRs recognize remains unknown. Specimen: PBMCs, sequenced either directly or after in vitro stimulation (not recorded which). The receptors originated from a human donor in good health (CMV status not recorded). Some clones in this sample may be carry-over from other donors' samples.

There are many counts of this clonotype. The chain combines TRBV7-2 with TRBJ2-7, with 10 bases matching TRBD2. The CDR3 covers 14 residues. CDR1 SGHTA and CDR2 FQGNSA come from the germline V gene. Unmatched junction bases numbered 6, after V lost 4 bases and J lost 6 bases. CDR3 bases: TGTGCCAGCAGCTCAAGGAGCGGGAGGGGCGAGCAGTACTTC. Translated: CASSSRSGRGEQYF.

The chain joins TRBV2 to TRBJ1-6, with D perhaps TRBD1 (6 bases). Germline V gene data show CDR1 as SNHLY and CDR2 as FYNNEI. CDR3 length: 14 residues. Trimming pared 2 bases from V and 9 bases from J, leaving 11 bases between. CDR3 nucleotide sequence: TGTGCCAGCAGTGAAAGCCAGGGGCGTTCACCCCTCCACTTT. It specifies CASSESQGRSPLHF. Complete variable domain (other parts from reference TRBV2 and TRBJ1-6): EPEVTQTPSHQVTQMGQEVILRCVPISNHLYFYWYRQILGQKVEFLVSFYNNEISEKSEIFDDQFSVERPDGSNFTLKIRSTKLEDSAMYFCASSESQGRSPLHFGNGTRLTVT.

The rearrangement uses TRBV19 and TRBJ1-2; possibly TRBD1 for D (5 bases). This CDR3 region has 13 residues. Looked up from germline, CDR1 is LNHDA and CDR2 is SQIVND (reference sequence). Trimming shortened V by 1 base and J by 5 bases, and 8 bases separated the two germline ends. The CDR3 nucleotides are TGTGCCAGTAGTATAGCAGGGCGTTATGGCTACACCTTC. The encoded protein is CASSIAGRYGYTF.

This clonotype was picked up a small number of times. This chain joins TRBV19 and TRBJ1-5, with D perhaps TRBD1 (5 bases). Per germline, CDR1 LNHDA and CDR2 SQIVND (reference sequence). V lost 5 bases to trimming and J lost 8 bases, with 19 bases between them. This CDR3 region has 15 residues. The CDR3 coding sequence is TGTGCCAGTAGTCTTGGAGACAGCGGATACGAGCCCCAGCATTTT. The encoded protein is CASSLGDSGYEPQHF.

The CDR3 here is CASIAGGITDTQYF. CDR3 nucleotide sequence: TGTGCCAGCATAGCGGGAGGGATCACAGATACGCAGTATTTT. The chain recombines TRBV28 with TRBJ2-3; 11 nucleotides agree with TRBD2. The germline gives CDR1 MDHEN, CDR2 SYDVKM. CDR3 length equals 14 residues. The trim removed 7 bases at V and 2 bases at J, leaving 2 bases unmatched.

This chain links TRBV6-2 or TRBV6-3 with TRBJ2-1, with 11 positions matching TRBD1. Germline CDR1 reads MNHEY; CDR2 reads SVGEGT. This CDR3 has 13 amino acids. The ends lost 5 bases at V and 6 bases at J; junction bases unmatched: 0. CDR3 nucleotide sequence: TGTGCCAGCAGTGGGACAGGGGGCAATGAGCAGTTCTTC. This translates into CASSGTGGNEQFF.

There are many counts of this clonotype. The chain combines TRBV7-2 with TRBJ2-2; 8 bases line up with TRBD1. The V gene end was trimmed by 5 bases and the J gene end by 2 bases; junction bases not matched to a gene: 7. The CDR3 is 16 amino acids. Germline CDR1 SGHTA, CDR2 FQGNSA. CDR3 DNA: TGTGCCAGCAGCGTGAGCAGGGGGCGCAACACCGGGGAGCTGTTTTTT. Its protein product is CASSVSRGRNTGELFF. The whole variable domain, remainder taken from reference TRBV7-2 and TRBJ2-2, is GAGVSQSPSNKVTEKGKDVELRCDPISGHTALYWYRQSLGQGLEFLIYFQGNSAPDKSGLPSDRFSAERTGGSVSTLTIQRTQQEDSAVYLCASSVSRGRNTGELFFGEGSRLTVL.

This rearrangement joins TRBV12-3 or TRBV12-4 to TRBJ2-3; 7 nucleotides line up with TRBD1. V dropped 1 base and J dropped 0; count of bases not matched to a gene: 4. The CDR3 spans 16 residues. CDR3 residues: CASSLGTGASTDTQYF. DNA for the CDR3: TGTGCCAGCAGTTTAGGAACAGGGGCTAGCACAGATACGCAGTATTTT.

The chain is built from TRBV27 and TRBJ1-1; no clear D gene. The CDR3 runs to 12 residues. V was trimmed by 7 bases and J by 1 base, leaving 7 bases between them. Germline CDR1 is MNHEY and CDR2 is SMNVEV (reference sequence). The CDR3 sequence is CASKDPNTEAFF. In DNA form, the CDR3 reads TGTGCCAGCAAGGACCCGAACACTGAAGCTTTCTTT.

This chain joins TRBV7-9 and TRBJ1-2; 8 bases are a match to TRBD1. The ends lost 3 bases at V and 7 bases at J; junction bases unmatched: 7. The CDR3 extends over 14 amino acids. Per the germline V gene, CDR1 is SEHNR and CDR2 is FQNEAQ (reference sequence). The CDR3 spells CASSFGQGAFGYTF. Here the CDR3 DNA reads TGTGCCAGCAGCTTCGGGCAGGGGGCTTTTGGCTACACCTTC.

The table lists this clonotype with many counts. The chain carries TRBV12-3 or TRBV12-4 and TRBJ1-5; 7 nucleotides agree with TRBD1. V shed 6 bases and J 4 bases; nucleotides not matched to a gene: 6. This CDR3 spans 14 amino acids. The CDR3 is CASSQTGKNQPQHF. The CDR3 DNA is TGTGCCAGCAGCCAGACAGGGAAGAATCAGCCCCAGCATTTT.

The table lists this clonotype with many counts. The DNA for the CDR3 is TGTGCCAGCAGTTCACTAGCGGGAGGGGAGCAGTACGTC. It yields the protein CASSSLAGGEQYV. V usage is TRBV28 and J usage is TRBJ2-7; TRBD2 agrees at 13 bases. CDR3 length: 13 amino acids. The V gene's germline CDR1 is MDHEN and CDR2 SYDVKM. The V segment lost 4 bases and the J segment 7 bases; nucleotides outside the gene matches: 1.

This clonotype was observed many times. The J gene is TRBJ2-1, the V gene TRBV11-3; D may be TRBD2 (5 bases). The CDR3 has 15 amino acids. CDR1 is SGHNT and CDR2 is YENEEA in the germline V gene. Trimming took 0 bases from V and 0 from J, leaving 6 bases between them. The CDR3 nucleotides read TGTGCCAGCAGCTTAGAAAGCGGCTCCTACAATGAGCAGTTCTTC. Encoded protein: CASSLESGSYNEQFF. The full variable domain, rest sourced from reference TRBV11-3 and TRBJ2-1, is EAGVVQSPRYKIIEKKQPVAFWCNPISGHNTLYWYLQNLGQGPELLIRYENEEAVDDSQLPKDRFSAERLKGVDSTLKIQPAELGDSAVYLCASSLESGSYNEQFFGPGTRLTVL.

V is TRBV19 and J is TRBJ2-7; a weak D match, TRBD1 (5 bases). The CDR3 covers 13 residues. In germline, CDR1 is LNHDA, CDR2 SQIVND (reference sequence). DNA of the CDR3: TGTTCCAGTAGTATTGCTGTAGGGGCCGAGCCGTACGTC. Amino acid sequence: CSSSIAVGAEPYV.

At least ten counts were recorded for this clonotype. This chain joins TRBV5-5 and TRBJ1-2; D not resolved. This CDR3 region has 13 residues. Germline V gene sequence: CDR1 SGHKS, CDR2 YYEKEE (reference sequence). V was clipped by 0 bases and J by 8 bases, with 11 bases between them. CDR3: CASSLAVRSGYTF. The CDR3 nucleotides are TGTGCCAGCAGCTTGGCCGTCAGGTCGGGCTACACCTTC.

This clonotype has a count of ten or more. The DNA for the CDR3 is TGTGCCAGCAGCTTGCTTCAGGGGGCCACCGGGGAGCTGTTTTTT. Translating it yields CASSLLQGATGELFF. The V call is TRBV7-2, the J call TRBJ2-2; 8 nucleotides match TRBD1. CDR1 is SGHTA, CDR2 FQGNSA, per germline. The CDR3 consists of 15 residues. V was clipped by 3 bases and J by 4 bases; unmatched bases: 4.

The chain has TRBV12-3 or TRBV12-4 and TRBJ2-2, with D tentatively TRBD1 (6 bases). Trimming shortened V by 3 bases and J by 3 bases, and 8 bases separated the two germline ends. The CDR3 contains 14 residues. The CDR3 bases are TGTGCCAGCAGTTTTAAGGGGGACACCGGGGAGCTGTTTTTT. This translates into CASSFKGDTGELFF.

In its sample, this clonotype was seen many times. The V and J genes are TRBV6-1 and TRBJ2-1, with D unresolved. The CDR3 covers 15 residues. V gave up 3 bases and J gave up 6 bases, with 15 bases separating them. The V gene's germline CDR1 is MNHNS and CDR2 SASEGT. The chain's CDR3 is CASSDPYSFTNEQFF. CDR3 nucleotide sequence: TGTGCCAGCAGTGATCCGTACAGTTTCACCAATGAGCAGTTCTTC.

The chain links TRBV7-3 to TRBJ2-5; 12 positions match TRBD2. The CDR3 is 15 residues long. The junction had 4 bases not matched to a gene; V was cut back by 5 bases and J by 3 bases. From germline, CDR1 is SGHTA and CDR2 FQGTGA. In DNA, the CDR3 is TGTGCCAGCAGCCTCCTAGCGGGAGGGGAAGAGACCCAGTACTTC. It translates to CASSLLAGGEETQYF.

The CDR3 region is CASSQGDSGYNEQFF. The CDR3, as DNA: TGCGCCAGCAGCCAAGGGGATAGCGGATACAATGAGCAGTTCTTC. The chain joins TRBV4-1 to TRBJ2-1; TRBD2 is a possible D gene (6 bases). V was cut by 1 base and J by 4 bases, with 11 bases left in between. CDR3 size: 15 residues. Germline V gene data show CDR1 as MGHRA and CDR2 as YSYEKL.

This clonotype was seen ten or more times. J is TRBJ2-5 and V is TRBV7-2, with 11 bases identical to TRBD2. V lost 5 bases and J lost 5; bases outside the gene matches: 10. Germline V gene data show CDR1 as SGHTA and CDR2 as FQGNSA. The CDR3 is 16 residues long. The CDR3 sequence is CASSGRVAGGPETQYF. The CDR3 region has the DNA TGTGCCAGCAGCGGCCGGGTAGCGGGAGGGCCGGAGACCCAGTACTTC.

Here the CDR3 reads CASSPNRGRSNQPQHF. DNA of the CDR3: TGTGCCAGCAGTCCCAACAGGGGCCGTAGCAATCAGCCCCAGCATTTT. The chain joins TRBV6-2 or TRBV6-3 to TRBJ1-5; 7 bases are shared with TRBD1. This CDR3 spans 16 amino acids. V shed 5 bases, J shed 0 bases, and the junction held 7 bases outside the gene matches. Germline CDR1 and CDR2: MNHEY and SVGEGT.

J is TRBJ2-3 and V is TRBV5-4; no firm D call. This CDR3 contains 12 residues. The V end lost 3 bases, the J end lost 8 bases, and 10 bases lay between the germline ends. The germline CDR1 and CDR2 sequences are SGHNT and YYREEE (reference sequence). The DNA of the CDR3 is TGTGCCAGCAGCTCGGAACGGGCTACGCAGTATTTT. Translating it yields CASSSERATQYF. The full variable domain, completed using reference TRBV5-4 and TRBJ2-3, is ETGVTQSPTHLIKTRGQQVTLRCSSQSGHNTVSWYQQALGQGPQFIFQYYREEENGRGNFPPRFSGLQFPNYSSELNVNALELDDSALYLCASSSERATQYFGPGTRLTVL.

The table lists this clonotype with a few counts. CDR3 DNA: TGTGCCAGCAGTCATCCGACAGGGGGACCGAACACCGGGGAGCTGTTTTTT. Encoded protein: CASSHPTGGPNTGELFF. This chain links TRBV12-3 or TRBV12-4 with TRBJ2-2; 9 bases align to TRBD1. V lost 5 bases, J lost 0 bases, and 7 bases stayed unmatched. CDR3 length: 17 amino acids.

V usage is TRBV20-1 and J usage is TRBJ1-1; D is ambiguous. From germline, CDR1 is DFQATT and CDR2 SNEGSKA (reference sequence). The CDR3 sequence is 14 residues long. The germline V and J ends were trimmed by 3 bases and 4 bases, with 15 bases remaining between them. CDR3 in DNA: TGCAGTGCTAGCCAAAACTCCTGGGGCACTGAAGCTTTCTTT. This encodes CSASQNSWGTEAFF.

The rearrangement joins TRBV7-3 to TRBJ2-5; D is undetermined. Trimming cost V 2 bases and J 5 bases, with 9 bases left between them. This CDR3 comprises 13 residues. The germline V gene has CDR1 SGHTA and CDR2 FQGTGA. The CDR3, as DNA: TGTGCCAGCAGCTTAGGCCCCCGGGAGACCCAGTACTTC. Its protein is CASSLGPRETQYF.

The rearrangement joins TRBV7-9 to TRBJ2-1, with D unresolved. This CDR3 spans 16 amino acids. The V end lost 5 bases, the J end lost 3 bases, and 17 bases lay between the germline ends. Per germline, CDR1 SEHNR and CDR2 FQNEAQ (reference sequence). CDR3 protein: CASSGHPDPFYNEQFF. DNA of the CDR3: TGTGCCAGCAGCGGGCACCCGGACCCCTTCTACAATGAGCAGTTCTTC. Variable domain in full (rest from reference TRBV7-9 and TRBJ2-1): DTGVSQNPRHKITKRGQNVTFRCDPISEHNRLYWYRQTLGQGPEFLTYFQNEAQLEKSRLLSDRFSAERPKGSFSTLEIQRTEQGDSAMYLCASSGHPDPFYNEQFFGPGTRLTVL.

This clonotype was found a few times. The J gene is TRBJ2-1, the V gene TRBV6-1; possible D gene TRBD2, 6 bases. This CDR3 contains 15 residues. V was clipped by 1 base and J by 4 bases, with 11 bases between them. Germline V CDR1 and CDR2: MNHNS, SASEGT. The CDR3 coding sequence is TGTGCCAGCAGTGAAGAGTCTAGCGCATACAATGAGCAGTTCTTC. It translates to CASSEESSAYNEQFF.

This clonotype came up a few times. The gene calls are TRBV20-1 and TRBJ2-1; TRBD2 is a possible D gene (6 bases). Germline values: CDR1 DFQATT, CDR2 SNEGSKA (reference sequence). CDR3 length equals 15 residues. Trimming removed 3 bases from V and 9 bases from J, with 21 bases in between. CDR3 sequence reads: CSASWGLTILGEQFF. CDR3 in DNA: TGCAGTGCTAGTTGGGGACTTACGATTCTGGGTGAGCAGTTCTTC.

The genes are TRBV28 and TRBJ2-7; the D call may be TRBD1 or TRBD2 (6 bases each). V was pared by 7 bases and J by 0 bases, with 19 bases between. Germline loops: CDR1 MDHEN, CDR2 SYDVKM. This CDR3 region has 16 residues. CDR3 protein: CASTTPGAVRSYEQYF. The CDR3 DNA sequence: TGTGCCAGCACCACGCCGGGGGCTGTACGCTCCTACGAGCAGTACTTC.

This clonotype appeared a few times. This chain links TRBV12-3 or TRBV12-4 with TRBJ1-3; 8 bases line up with TRBD1. CDR3 size: 16 residues. The J segment lost 3 bases and the V segment lost 5 bases, leaving 9 bases of the junction unmatched. The CDR3 sequence: CASSLGQGARGNTIYF. DNA for the CDR3: TGTGCCAGCAGTCTTGGACAGGGTGCGCGTGGAAACACCATATATTTT.